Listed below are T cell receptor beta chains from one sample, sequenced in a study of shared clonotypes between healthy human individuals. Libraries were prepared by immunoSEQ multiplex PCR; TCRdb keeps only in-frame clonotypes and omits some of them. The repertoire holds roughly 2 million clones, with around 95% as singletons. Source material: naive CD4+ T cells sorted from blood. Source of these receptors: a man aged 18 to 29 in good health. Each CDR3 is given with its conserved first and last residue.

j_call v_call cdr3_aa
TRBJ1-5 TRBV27 CASTLTPSNQPQHF
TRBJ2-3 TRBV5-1 CASRLAGGPDTQYF
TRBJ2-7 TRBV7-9 CASSSKAAGGPHGQYF
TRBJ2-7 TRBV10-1 CASSGSSSSYEQYF
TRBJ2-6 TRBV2 CASSEEGTGANVLTF
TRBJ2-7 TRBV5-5 CASSFFRTSGTAYEQYF
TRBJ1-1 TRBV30 CAWKPNLNTEAFF
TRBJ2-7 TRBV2 CASSAQGFHEQYF
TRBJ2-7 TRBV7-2 CASSPQGQGYEQYF
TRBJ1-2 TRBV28 CASTSATVRYGYTF
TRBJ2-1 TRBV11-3 CASSSTGVYNEQFF
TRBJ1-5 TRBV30 CAWSGTGDQPQHF
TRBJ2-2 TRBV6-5 CASSLETGTGELFF
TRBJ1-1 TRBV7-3 CASSMTGNTEAFF
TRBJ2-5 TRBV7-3 CASSEPGSGETQYF
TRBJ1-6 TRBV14 CASSQDTSDLTLHF
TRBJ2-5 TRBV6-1 CASSSVSVTQYF
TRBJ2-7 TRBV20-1 CSASASYEQYF
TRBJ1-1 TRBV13 CASSLIRDTEAFF
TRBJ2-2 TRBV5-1 CASSLALAGGTGELFF
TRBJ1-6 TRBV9 CASSVGPGNSPLHF
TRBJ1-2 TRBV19 CASSTTLYYGYTF
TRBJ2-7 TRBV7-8 CASRVGLAGDSSYEQYF
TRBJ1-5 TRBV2 CASSEVWTGAGPQHF
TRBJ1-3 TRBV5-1 CASSLGSSSAGNTIYF
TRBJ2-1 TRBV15 CATSRARYNEQFF
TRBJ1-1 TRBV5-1 CASSLWVRTEAFF
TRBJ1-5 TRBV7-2 CASSSGQVGSNQPQHF
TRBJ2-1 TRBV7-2 CASSLRVQRISYNEQFF
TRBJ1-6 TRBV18 CASSPGTFYNSPLHF
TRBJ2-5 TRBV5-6 CASSVEGTVEETQYF
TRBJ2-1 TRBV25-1 CASSDTRRGRISEQFF
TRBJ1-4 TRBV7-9 CASSPRDSEKLFF
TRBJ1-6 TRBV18 CASSLGQGAINSPLHF
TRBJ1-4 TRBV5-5 CASSSTTSREEKLFF
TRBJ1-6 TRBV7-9 CASSRGFYDRYNSPLHF
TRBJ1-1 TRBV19 CASIKLGGNTEAFF
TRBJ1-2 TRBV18 CASSLQGVSNYGYTF
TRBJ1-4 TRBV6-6 CASSYIFSEKLFF
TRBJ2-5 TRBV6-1 CASSVSSGGSQETQYF
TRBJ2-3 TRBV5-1 CASSSGQGTDTQYF
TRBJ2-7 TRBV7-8 CASSLVWEQYF
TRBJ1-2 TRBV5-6 CASSRGRGNYGYTF
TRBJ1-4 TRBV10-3 CAISESQGGEKLFF
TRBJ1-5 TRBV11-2 CASSVGDYSNQPQHF
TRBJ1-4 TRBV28 CASSLWGQGSNEKLFF
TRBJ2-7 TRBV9 CASSVDGSGSSYEQYF
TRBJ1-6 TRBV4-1 CASSQIDRVYNSPLHF
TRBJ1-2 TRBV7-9 CASSDSLYGYTF
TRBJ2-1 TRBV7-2 CASSYSFNEQFF
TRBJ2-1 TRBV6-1 CASSRGRGSNNEQFF
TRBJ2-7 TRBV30 CACNGCGRPRSYEQYF
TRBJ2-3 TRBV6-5 CASSYDRDSRPDTQYF
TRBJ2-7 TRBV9 CASSASPSSSYEQYF
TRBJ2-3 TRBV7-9 CASSLSGGPDTQYF